These T cell receptor beta chains were read from a single sample in a study of cytomegalovirus exposure and HLA in healthy donors. Assay: immunoSEQ multiplex PCR; the TCRdb copy retains only in-frame clones and omits some. This sample has roughly 150,000 clones, with 85% found just once. Sequenced: PBMCs. All receptors come from a boy aged 2 to 10 in good health and CMV-seronegative. The CDR3 runs from the conserved cysteine through the conserved F or W. A D gene is named only where the DNA matches it firmly. Clone size appears in some rows only: once, few, many, or a class for an expanded clone.

D gene: TRBD2
J gene: TRBJ2-3
V gene: TRBV28
clone size: .
CDR3 protein: CASNRLGTSGFTDTQYF
CDR3 DNA: TGTGCCAGCAACCGACTCGGGACTAGCGGTTTCACAGATACGCAGTATTTT

D gene: .
J gene: TRBJ2-2
V gene: TRBV9
clone size: .
CDR3 protein: CASSVAQGGIGGELFF
CDR3 DNA: TGTGCCAGCAGCGTAGCTCAGGGGGGAATTGGCGGGGAGCTGTTTTTT

D gene: TRBD1
J gene: TRBJ1-3
V gene: TRBV13
clone size: once
CDR3 protein: CASSDRGSGHTIYF
CDR3 DNA: TGTGCCAGCAGCGACAGGGGTTCAGGTCACACCATATATTTT

D gene: .
J gene: TRBJ2-7
V gene: TRBV7-2
clone size: .
CDR3 protein: CASSSRPSAISYEQYF
CDR3 DNA: TGTGCCAGCAGCTCAAGACCTAGCGCGATCTCCTACGAGCAGTACTTC

D gene: .
J gene: TRBJ2-3
V gene: TRBV6-1
clone size: .
CDR3 protein: CASSEPSQVFTDTQYF
CDR3 DNA: TGTGCCAGCAGTGAACCGTCTCAGGTCTTCACAGATACGCAGTATTTT

D gene: .
J gene: TRBJ1-1
V gene: TRBV6-5
clone size: .
CDR3 protein: CASSYSILGASTEAFF
CDR3 DNA: TGTGCCAGCAGTTACTCAATATTAGGGGCTAGCACTGAAGCTTTCTTT

D gene: TRBD2
J gene: TRBJ2-1
V gene: TRBV9
clone size: .
CDR3 protein: CASSRGGDEQFF
CDR3 DNA: TGTGCCAGCAGCCGGGGGGGGGATGAGCAGTTCTTC

D gene: .
J gene: TRBJ1-1
V gene: TRBV6-6
clone size: once
CDR3 protein: CASSYPSGTEAFF
CDR3 DNA: TGTGCCAGCAGTTACCCATCGGGGACTGAAGCTTTCTTT

D gene: .
J gene: TRBJ2-1
V gene: TRBV28
clone size: .
CDR3 protein: CAIRESSYNEQFF
CDR3 DNA: TGTGCAATTCGGGAGAGCTCCTACAATGAGCAGTTCTTC

D gene: TRBD1
J gene: TRBJ1-1
V gene: TRBV5-5
clone size: .
CDR3 protein: CASSGTTGDTEAFF
CDR3 DNA: TGTGCCAGCAGCGGAACGACAGGGGACACTGAAGCTTTCTTT

D gene: .
J gene: TRBJ1-6
V gene: TRBV4-2
clone size: .
CDR3 protein: CASSQEVGHFNSPLHF
CDR3 DNA: TGTGCCAGCAGCCAAGAAGTGGGACACTTCAATTCACCCCTCCACTTT

D gene: TRBD1
J gene: TRBJ1-5
V gene: TRBV11-2
clone size: .
CDR3 protein: CASSGQASNQPQHF
CDR3 DNA: TGTGCCAGCAGCGGACAGGCTAGCAATCAGCCCCAGCATTTT

D gene: TRBD1
J gene: TRBJ2-3
V gene: TRBV28
clone size: .
CDR3 protein: CASSPRTGLTDTQYF
CDR3 DNA: TGTGCCAGCAGTCCCCGGACAGGGCTCACAGATACGCAGTATTTT

D gene: .
J gene: TRBJ2-5
V gene: TRBV19
clone size: .
CDR3 protein: CASSGMREETQYF
CDR3 DNA: TGTGCCAGTAGCGGTATGAGAGAAGAGACCCAGTACTTC

D gene: .
J gene: TRBJ2-5
V gene: TRBV6-1
clone size: .
CDR3 protein: CASSEAGGPQAETQYF
CDR3 DNA: TGTGCCAGCAGTGAAGCCGGAGGCCCCCAGGCGGAGACCCAGTACTTC

D gene: TRBD1
J gene: TRBJ1-5
V gene: TRBV15
clone size: .
CDR3 protein: CATSRDGDRGNQPQHF
CDR3 DNA: TGTGCCACCAGCAGAGATGGGGACAGGGGCAATCAGCCCCAGCATTTT

D gene: .
J gene: TRBJ2-2
V gene: TRBV28
clone size: .
CDR3 protein: CASSSGGRSGELFF
CDR3 DNA: TGTGCCAGCAGTTCCGGGGGGCGAAGCGGGGAGCTGTTTTTT

D gene: .
J gene: TRBJ1-6
V gene: TRBV6-6
clone size: .
CDR3 protein: CASSYRQGYNSPLHF
CDR3 DNA: TGTGCCAGCAGTTACCGGCAGGGCTATAATTCACCCCTCCACTTT

D gene: TRBD1
J gene: TRBJ2-3
V gene: TRBV19
clone size: .
CDR3 protein: CASTTQGASTDTQYF
CDR3 DNA: TGTGCCAGTACCACACAGGGGGCGAGCACAGATACGCAGTATTTT

D gene: .
J gene: TRBJ1-2
V gene: TRBV7-9
clone size: .
CDR3 protein: CASSPGAGRDKGYTF
CDR3 DNA: TGTGCCAGCAGCCCGGGAGCGGGGCGAGATAAGGGCTACACCTTC

D gene: TRBD1
J gene: TRBJ2-5
V gene: TRBV30
clone size: .
CDR3 protein: CAWSVQIRQGQETQYF
CDR3 DNA: TGTGCCTGGAGTGTACAAATCAGACAGGGCCAGGAGACCCAGTACTTC

D gene: .
J gene: TRBJ1-1
V gene: TRBV7-9
clone size: few
CDR3 protein: CASSRTTSFEAFF
CDR3 DNA: TGTGCCAGCAGCCGGACAACCTCTTTCGAAGCTTTCTTT

D gene: TRBD1
J gene: TRBJ1-1
V gene: TRBV20-1
clone size: .
CDR3 protein: CSGVTGGEAFF
CDR3 DNA: TGCAGTGGGGTTACAGGGGGCGAAGCTTTCTTT

D gene: TRBD1
J gene: TRBJ2-1
V gene: TRBV13
clone size: .
CDR3 protein: CASSFWQGANNEQFF
CDR3 DNA: TGTGCCAGCAGCTTTTGGCAGGGGGCGAACAATGAGCAGTTCTTC

D gene: TRBD1
J gene: TRBJ2-7
V gene: TRBV13
clone size: few
CDR3 protein: CASSSTGQTYEQYF
CDR3 DNA: TGTGCCAGCAGCTCCACGGGACAGACCTACGAGCAGTACTTC

D gene: TRBD1
J gene: TRBJ1-2
V gene: TRBV27
clone size: .
CDR3 protein: CASSSGSSGKIRDRDIYGYTF
CDR3 DNA: TGTGCCAGCAGTTCGGGCTCTTCTGGGAAGATCCGGGACAGGGACATCTATGGCTACACCTTC

D gene: .
J gene: TRBJ2-5
V gene: TRBV7-2
clone size: .
CDR3 protein: CASSSAPRRKETQYF
CDR3 DNA: TGTGCCAGCAGTTCCGCCCCTAGGAGGAAAGAGACCCAGTACTTC

D gene: TRBD1
J gene: TRBJ1-1
V gene: TRBV5-4
clone size: .
CDR3 protein: CASSSLTGSNTEAFF
CDR3 DNA: TGTGCCAGCAGCTCTCTGACAGGGAGCAACACTGAAGCTTTCTTT

D gene: .
J gene: TRBJ2-1
V gene: TRBV25-1
clone size: .
CDR3 protein: CASSSLAGNNEQFF
CDR3 DNA: TGTGCCAGCAGTAGTCTGGCGGGAAACAATGAGCAGTTCTTC

D gene: .
J gene: TRBJ2-2
V gene: TRBV15
clone size: .
CDR3 protein: CATSRGTDTGELFF
CDR3 DNA: TGTGCCACCAGCAGAGGAACAGATACCGGGGAGCTGTTTTTT

D gene: .
J gene: TRBJ2-4
V gene: TRBV5-4
clone size: .
CDR3 protein: CASSGGSAKNIQYF
CDR3 DNA: TGTGCCAGCAGCGGGGGGAGCGCCAAAAACATTCAGTACTTC

D gene: .
J gene: TRBJ2-7
V gene: TRBV27
clone size: .
CDR3 protein: CASSLAGVAYEQYF
CDR3 DNA: TGTGCCAGCAGCCTGGCTGGAGTTGCCTACGAGCAGTACTTC

D gene: .
J gene: TRBJ1-6
V gene: TRBV7-9
clone size: few
CDR3 protein: CASSPTGQYYNSPLHF
CDR3 DNA: TGTGCCAGCAGCCCAACAGGGCAGTACTATAATTCACCCCTCCACTTT

D gene: .
J gene: TRBJ1-5
V gene: TRBV7-9
clone size: few
CDR3 protein: CASSGSGRGNQPQHF
CDR3 DNA: TGTGCCAGCAGCGGTAGCGGACGGGGGAATCAGCCCCAGCATTTT

D gene: TRBD1
J gene: TRBJ2-6
V gene: TRBV6-1
clone size: .
CDR3 protein: CASSGDRAGANVLTF
CDR3 DNA: TGTGCCAGCAGTGGGGACAGGGCTGGGGCCAACGTCCTGACTTTC

D gene: .
J gene: TRBJ2-3
V gene: TRBV18
clone size: .
CDR3 protein: CASSPLQGGTDTQYF
CDR3 DNA: TGTGCCAGCTCACCCCTCCAGGGTGGCACAGATACGCAGTATTTT

D gene: .
J gene: TRBJ1-1
V gene: TRBV30
clone size: .
CDR3 protein: CAWGAGSMNTEAFF
CDR3 DNA: TGTGCCTGGGGAGCGGGGAGCATGAACACTGAAGCTTTCTTT